One sample yielded the 21 T cell receptor beta chains listed below, sequenced in a study of blood T cell repertoires in COVID-19. Profiled with immunoSEQ multiplex PCR; TCRdb holds only in-frame clones, not every one. The repertoire holds tens of thousands of clones, 85% to 95% seen once, with 4.5% to 6.5% in the top ten. The sample consisted of peripheral blood. These receptors all stem from a human donor in a cohort sampled during active COVID-19.

The genes are TRBV5-4 and TRBJ2-7; possible D gene TRBD2, 6 bases. The CDR3 has 15 residues. V was shortened by 0 bases and J by 5 bases, with 15 bases between the two germline ends. Germline V gene lookup returns CDR1 SGHNT and CDR2 YYREEE (reference sequence). CDR3 sequence reads: CASSLVAAMGNEQYF. The CDR3 region has the DNA TGTGCCAGCAGCTTGGTAGCGGCTATGGGGAACGAGCAGTACTTC.

The chain couples TRBV5-1 to TRBJ2-5; 9 bases line up with TRBD1. From germline, CDR1 is SGHRS and CDR2 YFSETQ. Germline trimming cut 4 bases from V and 5 bases from J; bases unmatched to any gene: 6. The CDR3 consists of 14 residues. The CDR3 DNA follows: TGCGCCAGCAGCATAGGACAGGGGCACGAGACCCAGTACTTC. Its translation: CASSIGQGHETQYF.

The rearrangement joins TRBV9 to TRBJ1-1, with a tentative D call TRBD1 (5 bases). V was pared by 0 bases and J by 3 bases, with 6 bases between. Germline loops: CDR1 SGDLS, CDR2 YYNGEE. This CDR3 spans 13 amino acids. The DNA of the CDR3 is TGTGCCAGCAGCGTAGGCAGGGACACTGAAGCTTTCTTT. This codes for CASSVGRDTEAFF.

CDR3 nucleotide sequence: TGTGCCAGCACCGACAGGGCGGCTAATGAAAAACTGTTTTTT. It is translated as CASTDRAANEKLFF. The chain joins TRBV6-5 to TRBJ1-4; 7 nucleotides agree with TRBD1. The CDR3 extends over 14 amino acids. CDR1 and CDR2 from the germline V gene are MNHEY and SVGAGI. V shed 7 bases and J 3 bases; nucleotides not matched to a gene: 5.

In regard to this clone: Other nucleotide sequences from this sample produce the same CDR3. The rearrangement joins TRBV6-6 to TRBJ1-6, with a possible D match to TRBD1 (5 bases). The CDR3 spans 14 residues. CDR1 MNHNY and CDR2 SVGAGI come from the germline V gene (reference sequence). The V end was cut by 2 bases, the J end by 3 bases, with 5 bases between. CDR3 DNA: TGTGCCAGCAGTTACAGGGGCTATAATTCACCCCTCCACTTT. Protein: CASSYRGYNSPLHF.

The chain employs TRBV5-1 and TRBJ2-6, with no clear D. This CDR3 has 15 residues. Trimming removed 2 bases at V and 0 bases at J, with 6 bases between. Germline V gene data show CDR1 as SGHRS and CDR2 as YFSETQ. The CDR3 here is CASSFPVSGANVLTF. The CDR3 DNA reads as TGCGCCAGCAGCTTCCCGGTCTCTGGGGCCAACGTCCTGACTTTC.

The rearrangement joins TRBV5-6 to TRBJ2-7, with 10 bases matching TRBD2. V was clipped by 0 bases and J by 3 bases; unmatched bases: 3. CDR1 SGHDT and CDR2 YYEEEE come from the germline V gene. The CDR3 contains 15 residues. CDR3 sequence (DNA): TGTGCCAGCAGCTTGGTGACTAGCGGGTTCTACGAGCAGTACTTC. Protein product: CASSLVTSGFYEQYF.

This clone was found once. The chain links TRBV9 to TRBJ2-2; tentative D call: TRBD2 (7 bases). The V gene's germline CDR1 is SGDLS and CDR2 YYNGEE. V was trimmed by 2 bases and J by 3 bases, leaving 11 bases between them. The CDR3 extends over 15 amino acids. The CDR3 protein is CASSVRGGDTGELFF. The CDR3 DNA reads as TGTGCCAGCAGCGTTAGAGGGGGGGACACCGGGGAGCTGTTTTTT.

The chain recombines TRBV14 with TRBJ2-7; 9 positions match TRBD1. This CDR3 contains 16 residues. V lost 3 bases, J lost 0 bases, and 6 bases stayed unmatched. CDR1 and CDR2 (germline): SGHDN, FVKESK. The CDR3, as DNA: TGTGCCAGCAGCCACGGACAGGGGCTAAACTCCTACGAGCAGTACTTC. Protein sequence: CASSHGQGLNSYEQYF.

The V call is TRBV2, the J call TRBJ2-1, with D tentatively TRBD2 (5 bases). This CDR3 region has 17 residues. Per germline, CDR1 SNHLY and CDR2 FYNNEI. V was shortened by 7 bases and J by 0 bases, with 19 bases between the two germline ends. This CDR3 reads CASIGESLSSSYNEQFF. Here the CDR3 DNA reads TGTGCCAGCATCGGGGAGTCCCTCTCGAGCTCCTACAATGAGCAGTTCTTC.

The chain uses TRBV5-6 and TRBJ2-7; tentatively, D is TRBD1 (6 bases). Germline CDR1 reads SGHDT; CDR2 reads YYEEEE. This CDR3 contains 15 residues. Trimming removed 2 bases at V and 0 bases at J, with 12 bases between. The CDR3 here is CASSFGTRSSYEQYF. CDR3 in DNA: TGTGCCAGCAGCTTCGGGACAAGAAGCTCCTACGAGCAGTACTTC.

This chain joins TRBV14 and TRBJ2-5, with TRBD2 identical over 10 bases. Germline loops: CDR1 SGHDN, CDR2 FVKESK. CDR3 length: 15 amino acids. Trimming cost V 1 base and J 1 base; bases outside gene matches: 0. The DNA of the CDR3 is TGTGCCAGCAGCCAAGGGACTAGCGGCCAAGAGACCCAGTACTTC. It encodes CASSQGTSGQETQYF. The full variable domain, its missing parts supplied by reference TRBV14 and TRBJ2-5, is EAGVTQFPSHSVIEKGQTVTLRCDPISGHDNLYWYRRVMGKEIKFLLHFVKESKQDESGMPNNRFLAERTGGTYSTLKVQPAELEDSGVYFCASSQGTSGQETQYFGPGTRLLVL.

CDR3 nucleotides: TGTGCCAGCAGCGTCTCCCCTCTAACTGAAGCTTTCTTT. Translating it yields CASSVSPLTEAFF. The rearrangement uses TRBV27 and TRBJ1-1; D uncertain. V lost 6 bases and J lost 5, with 13 bases in between. The CDR3 spans 13 residues. Germline V gene data show CDR1 as MNHEY and CDR2 as SMNVEV (reference sequence).

V and J are TRBV20-1 and TRBJ2-1; D remains ambiguous. V lost 3 bases and J 11 bases, leaving 32 bases between the germline ends. Germline CDR1 is DFQATT and CDR2 is SNEGSKA (reference sequence). This CDR3 region has 18 residues. CDR3 sequence: CSASVDSPVFVTRTQQFF. CDR3 nucleotides: TGCAGTGCTAGTGTGGATAGCCCCGTGTTTGTGACCCGTACCCAGCAGTTCTTC.

The J gene is TRBJ1-1, the V gene TRBV9; D unclear. The CDR3 contains 15 residues. Trimming cost V 1 base and J 5 bases, with 15 bases left between them. From germline, CDR1 is SGDLS and CDR2 YYNGEE. The CDR3 loop is CASSVSGEVGTEAFF. Here the CDR3 DNA reads TGTGCCAGCAGCGTATCCGGGGAGGTTGGAACTGAAGCTTTCTTT. The full variable domain, its missing parts supplied by reference TRBV9 and TRBJ1-1, is DSGVTQTPKHLITATGQRVTLRCSPRSGDLSVYWYQQSLDQGLQFLIQYYNGEERAKGNILERFSAQQFPDLHSELNLSSLELGDSALYFCASSVSGEVGTEAFFGQGTRLTVV.

On this clone: A read error may produce the germline difference seen at one junction end. This chain connects TRBV2 to TRBJ1-2, with TRBD1 matching 7 bases. This CDR3 comprises 14 residues. CDR1 and CDR2 (germline): SNHLY, FYNNEI. The CDR3 DNA is TGTGCCAGCAGGGAAGGGACAGCTAACTATGGCTACACCTTC. The encoded protein is CASREGTANYGYTF. Full variable domain (outside the CDR3, taken from reference TRBV2 and TRBJ1-2): EPEVTQTPSHQVTQMGQEVILRCVPISNHLYFYWYRQILGQKVEFLVSFYNNEISEKSEIFDDQFSVERPDGSNFTLKIRSTKLEDSAMYFCASREGTANYGYTFGSGTRLTVV.

The CDR3 loop reads CASSLVQAYEQYF. DNA for the CDR3: TGTGCCAGCAGCTTAGTACAGGCCTACGAGCAGTACTTC. The V call is TRBV7-8, the J call TRBJ2-7, with D possibly matching TRBD1 (5 bases). The V end was cut by 1 base, the J end by 2 bases, with 6 bases between. CDR1 SGHVS and CDR2 FQNEAQ come from the germline V gene. This CDR3 is built from 13 residues.

This chain links TRBV6-1 with TRBJ1-6, with 7 bases that match TRBD1. CDR1 and CDR2 (germline): MNHNS, SASEGT. This CDR3 is built from 14 residues. V lost 3 bases to trimming and J lost 7 bases; unmatched junction nucleotides: 3. CDR3 residues: CASSETGINSPLHF. In DNA, the CDR3 is TGTGCCAGCAGTGAGACAGGGATAAATTCACCCCTCCACTTT.

The CDR3 region is CASSYPGMNTEAFF. The CDR3 nucleotides are TGTGCCAGCAGTTACCCGGGGATGAACACTGAAGCTTTCTTT. V usage is TRBV6-5 and J usage is TRBJ1-1; no clear D gene. The CDR3 loop spans 14 amino acids. The germline V gene has CDR1 MNHEY and CDR2 SVGAGI. V was pared by 2 bases and J by 0 bases, with 7 bases between.

The J gene is TRBJ2-7, the V gene TRBV19, with D possibly matching TRBD1 (6 bases). V lost 9 bases to trimming and J lost 3 bases, with 18 bases between them. Germline V lookup: CDR1 LNHDA, CDR2 SQIVND (reference sequence). There are 14 residues in the CDR3. CDR3: CASSVGAVGYEQYF. The DNA for the CDR3 is TGTGCCAGCTCCGTGGGGGCGGTAGGCTACGAGCAGTACTTC.

This clone was detected only a few times. The genes are TRBV5-1 and TRBJ2-7; TRBD1 agrees at 8 bases. Germline values: CDR1 SGHRS, CDR2 YFSETQ. CDR3 size: 15 residues. V dropped 5 bases and J dropped 1; count of bases not matched to a gene: 8. The CDR3 reads CASSPGRGPSYEQYF. CDR3 coding DNA: TGCGCCAGCAGTCCCGGCAGGGGGCCGTCCTACGAGCAGTACTTC.